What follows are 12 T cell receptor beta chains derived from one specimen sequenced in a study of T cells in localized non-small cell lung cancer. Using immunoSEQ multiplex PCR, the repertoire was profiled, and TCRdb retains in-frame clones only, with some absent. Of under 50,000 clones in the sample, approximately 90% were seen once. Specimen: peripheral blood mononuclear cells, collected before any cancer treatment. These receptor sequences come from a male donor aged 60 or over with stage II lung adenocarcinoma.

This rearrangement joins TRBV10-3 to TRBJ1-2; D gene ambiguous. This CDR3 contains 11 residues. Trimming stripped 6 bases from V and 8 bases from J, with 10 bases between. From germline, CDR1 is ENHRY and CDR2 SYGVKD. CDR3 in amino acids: CAISPSRGYTF. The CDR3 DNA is TGTGCCATCAGCCCCTCTCGGGGCTACACCTTC.

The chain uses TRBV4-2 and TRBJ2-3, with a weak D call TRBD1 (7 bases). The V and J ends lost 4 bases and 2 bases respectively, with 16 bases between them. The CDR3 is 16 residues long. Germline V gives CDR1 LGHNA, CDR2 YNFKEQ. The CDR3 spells CASSLGGQTLTDTQYF. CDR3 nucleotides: TGTGCCAGCAGCCTGGGGGGACAGACACTCACAGATACGCAGTATTTT.

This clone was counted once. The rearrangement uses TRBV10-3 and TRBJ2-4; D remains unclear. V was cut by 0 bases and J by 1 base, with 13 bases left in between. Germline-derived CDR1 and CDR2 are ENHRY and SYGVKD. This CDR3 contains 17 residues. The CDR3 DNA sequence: TGTGCCATCAGTGAGTCGAAAGCCATTGCGGCCAAAAACATTCAGTACTTC. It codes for CAISESKAIAAKNIQYF.

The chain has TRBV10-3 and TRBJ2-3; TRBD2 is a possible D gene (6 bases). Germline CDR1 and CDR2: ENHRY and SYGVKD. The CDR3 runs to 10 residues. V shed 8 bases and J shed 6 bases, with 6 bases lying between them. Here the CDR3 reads CAIGGDTQYF. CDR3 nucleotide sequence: TGTGCCATCGGGGGGGATACGCAGTATTTT.

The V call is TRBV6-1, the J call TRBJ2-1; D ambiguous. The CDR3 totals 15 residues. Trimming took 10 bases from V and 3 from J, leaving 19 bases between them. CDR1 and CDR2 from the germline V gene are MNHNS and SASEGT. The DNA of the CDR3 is TGTGCCACCGCAGGCGAACACCTACGCTACAATGAGCAGTTCTTC. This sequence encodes CATAGEHLRYNEQFF.

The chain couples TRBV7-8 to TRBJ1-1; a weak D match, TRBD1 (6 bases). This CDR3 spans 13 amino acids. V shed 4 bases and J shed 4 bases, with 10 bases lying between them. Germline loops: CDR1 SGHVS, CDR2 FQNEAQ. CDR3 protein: CASSSDRSTEAFF. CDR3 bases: TGTGCCAGCAGCTCCGACAGGAGCACTGAAGCTTTCTTT.

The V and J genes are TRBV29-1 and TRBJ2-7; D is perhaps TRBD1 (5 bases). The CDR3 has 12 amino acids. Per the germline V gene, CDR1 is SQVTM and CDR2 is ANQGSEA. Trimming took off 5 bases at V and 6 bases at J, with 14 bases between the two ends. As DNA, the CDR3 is TGCAGCGTTATGACAGCTGCCTCCGAGCAGTACTTC. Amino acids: CSVMTAASEQYF.

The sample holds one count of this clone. Here the CDR3 reads CSGRNQETQYF. The CDR3 DNA is TGCAGTGGACGGAACCAAGAGACCCAGTACTTC. This sequence joins TRBV20-1 and TRBJ2-5, with D unresolved. The CDR3 extends over 11 amino acids. CDR1 and CDR2 (germline): DFQATT, SNEGSKA (reference sequence). Trimming left V 7 bases short and J 0 bases short, with 6 bases between.

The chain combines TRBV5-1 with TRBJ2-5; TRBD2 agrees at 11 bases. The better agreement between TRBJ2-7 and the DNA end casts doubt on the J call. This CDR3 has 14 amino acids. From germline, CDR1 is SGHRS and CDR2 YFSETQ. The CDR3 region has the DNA TGCGCCAGCAGCTATAGCGGGAGGGAGGACGAGCAGTACTTC. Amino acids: CASSYSGREDEQYF.

The chain's CDR3 is CATSRGNSGANVLTF. The DNA for the CDR3 is TGTGCCACCAGCAGAGGGAACTCTGGGGCCAACGTCCTGACTTTC. The chain couples TRBV15 to TRBJ2-6; no firm D call. Germline CDR1 LNHNV, CDR2 YYDKDF (reference sequence). The V gene lost 1 base and the J gene lost 0 bases, with 4 bases spanning the gap. There are 15 residues in the CDR3.

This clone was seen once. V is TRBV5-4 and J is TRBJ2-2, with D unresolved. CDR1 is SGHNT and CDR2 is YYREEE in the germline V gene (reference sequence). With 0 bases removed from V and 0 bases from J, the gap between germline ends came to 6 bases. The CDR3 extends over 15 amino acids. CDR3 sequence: CASSLGASNTGELFF. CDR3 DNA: TGTGCCAGCAGCTTGGGGGCTTCGAACACCGGGGAGCTGTTTTTT.

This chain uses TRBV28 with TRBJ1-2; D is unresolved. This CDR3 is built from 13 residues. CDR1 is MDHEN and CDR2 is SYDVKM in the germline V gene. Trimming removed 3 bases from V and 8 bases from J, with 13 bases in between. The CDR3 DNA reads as TGTGCCAGCAGTTTGTCGGACGGTGGGGGCTACACCTTC. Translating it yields CASSLSDGGGYTF.